The 30 T cell receptor beta chains reported below all come from one sample, sequenced in a study of blood T cell repertoires in COVID-19. Assay used: immunoSEQ multiplex PCR; TCRdb lists only in-frame clones, some missing. Altogether some 98,000 clones are present, roughly four fifths being singletons, with the ten largest covering under 11%. The sequenced sample consisted of peripheral blood. Source of these receptors: a man aged 65 to 85 with acute or convalescent COVID-19.

This clone was found a few times. V gene TRBV4-1 combines with J gene TRBJ2-5; 8 bases match TRBD2. Germline V gene data show CDR1 as MGHRA and CDR2 as YSYEKL. The CDR3 contains 19 residues. V lost 3 bases, J lost 2 bases, and 17 bases stayed unmatched. Written as DNA, the CDR3 is TGCGCCAGCAGCCATCCGGTCGTTAAGCGGGAGACACTGCAAGAGACCCAGTACTTC. Encoded protein: CASSHPVVKRETLQETQYF.

The gene calls are TRBV6-1 and TRBJ2-7; a possible D gene is TRBD2 (6 bases). The V gene's germline CDR1 is MNHNS and CDR2 SASEGT. V lost 1 base to trimming and J lost 5 bases, with 12 bases between them. The CDR3 covers 14 residues. The CDR3 loop reads CASSEGGVPNEQYF. The CDR3, as DNA: TGTGCCAGCAGTGAAGGGGGGGTTCCAAACGAGCAGTACTTC.

V gene TRBV11-2 combines with J gene TRBJ2-3; D unclear. This CDR3 region has 13 residues. The germline V gene encodes CDR1 SGHAT and CDR2 FQNNGV. Trimming left V 4 bases short and J 2 bases short, with 7 bases between. CDR3 in amino acids: CASSSRNTDTQYF. The CDR3 DNA reads TGTGCCAGCAGCTCCAGGAACACAGATACGCAGTATTTT.

The gene calls are TRBV10-1 and TRBJ2-5, with 8 bases identical to TRBD1. Germline CDR1 is WNHNN and CDR2 is SYGVQD (reference sequence). The CDR3 is 20 amino acids. V lost 1 base and J lost 2; bases outside the gene matches: 18. CDR3 sequence (DNA): TGCGCCAGCAGTGAGTACGGGACAGGAGGAAGAGGCAAGGCTCAAGAGACCCAGTACTTC. This translates into CASSEYGTGGRGKAQETQYF.

V is TRBV7-3 and J is TRBJ1-1; 10 nucleotides align to TRBD1. This CDR3 has 13 residues. The germline gives CDR1 SGHTA, CDR2 FQGTGA. The V gene end was trimmed by 4 bases and the J gene end by 4 bases; junction bases not matched to a gene: 0. DNA for the CDR3: TGTGCCAGCAGCTGGGACAGGGGCACTGAAGCTTTCTTT. Translation: CASSWDRGTEAFF. The complete variable domain, with remaining parts taken from reference TRBV7-3 and TRBJ1-1, reads GAGVSQTPSNKVTEKGKYVELRCDPISGHTALYWYRQSLGQGPEFLIYFQGTGAADDSGLPNDRFFAVRPEGSVSTLKIQRTERGDSAVYLCASSWDRGTEAFFGQGTRLTVV.

The chain has TRBV24-1 and TRBJ2-1, with TRBD1 identical over 7 bases. The ends lost 9 bases at V and 12 bases at J; junction bases unmatched: 13. Germline V gene sequence: CDR1 KGHDR, CDR2 SFDVKD. The CDR3 length is 13 residues. CDR3 loop: CATEEQGFGGQFF. The CDR3 DNA sequence: TGTGCCACCGAAGAACAGGGGTTTGGGGGGCAGTTCTTC.

The chain joins TRBV5-4 to TRBJ2-1; 7 bases line up with TRBD2. The CDR3 sequence is 16 residues long. The V gene's germline CDR1 is SGHNT and CDR2 YYREEE (reference sequence). Trimming removed 3 bases from V and 2 bases from J; junction bases left unmatched: 8. CDR3 sequence: CASSSSLANPYNEQFF. CDR3 DNA: TGTGCCAGCAGCTCTTCACTAGCGAATCCCTACAATGAGCAGTTCTTC.

The chain couples TRBV29-1 to TRBJ2-1; 9 positions agree with TRBD1. The CDR3 contains 15 residues. With V trimmed by 7 bases and J by 6 bases, 13 bases remained unmatched. Germline CDR1 reads SQVTM; CDR2 reads ANQGSEA. CDR3 in DNA: TGCAGCGCCGCAACGCCGGGGACAGGGCTCAATGAGCAGTTCTTC. Protein sequence: CSAATPGTGLNEQFF.

This chain connects TRBV6-1 to TRBJ1-5, with 8 positions matching TRBD1. Germline lookup yields CDR1 MNHNS and CDR2 SASEGT. The CDR3 length is 13 residues. With V trimmed by 3 bases and J by 11 bases, 6 bases remained unmatched. The CDR3 nucleotides read TGTGCCAGCAGTGACCAACGGACAGGGACCCAGCATTTT. It is translated as CASSDQRTGTQHF.

V is TRBV5-1 and J is TRBJ2-3; D might be TRBD2 (5 bases). There are 16 residues in the CDR3. V dropped 1 base and J dropped 3 bases, with 15 bases sitting between them. CDR1 and CDR2 from the germline V gene are SGHRS and YFSETQ. For the CDR3, the DNA is TGCGCCAGCAGCTTGTCTAACAGCGGTACGACAGATACGCAGTATTTT. Translating it yields CASSLSNSGTTDTQYF.

V usage is TRBV18 and J usage is TRBJ1-2; D perhaps matches TRBD1 (6 bases). The germline V gene encodes CDR1 KGHSH and CDR2 LQKENI. CDR3 length: 15 amino acids. V dropped 3 bases and J dropped 3 bases, with 14 bases sitting between them. DNA of the CDR3: TGTGCCAGCTCACCTTCTCAAGGGGGGGACTATGGCTACACCTTC. Translating gives CASSPSQGGDYGYTF.

V usage is TRBV27 and J usage is TRBJ2-1, with D perhaps matching TRBD1 (6 bases). Trimming pared 5 bases from V and 2 bases from J, leaving 7 bases between. The V gene's germline CDR1 is MNHEY and CDR2 SMNVEV (reference sequence). The CDR3 spans 13 residues. The chain's CDR3 is CASSKGAYNEQFF. CDR3 DNA sequence: TGTGCCAGCAGTAAGGGGGCCTACAATGAGCAGTTCTTC.

This chain connects TRBV3-1 (or the pseudogene TRBV3-2) to TRBJ1-5; 7 nucleotides agree with TRBD1. V was pared by 2 bases and J by 7 bases, with 8 bases of the junction left unmatched. CDR1 and CDR2 (germline): LGHDT, YNNKEL (reference sequence). The CDR3 is 15 residues long. DNA for the CDR3: TGTGCCAGCAGCCAAACCACAGGGGTTGGCCAGCCCCAGCATTTT. Amino acids: CASSQTTGVGQPQHF.

The J gene is TRBJ2-1, the V gene TRBV18; 8 bases line up with TRBD2. This CDR3 is built from 19 residues. Germline CDR1 KGHSH, CDR2 LQKENI. Unmatched junction bases numbered 14, after V lost 0 bases and J lost 4 bases. For the CDR3, the DNA is TGTGCCAGCTCACCACCAGTCCTAGCGGGCGGATTTACTTACAATGAGCAGTTCTTC. Its translation: CASSPPVLAGGFTYNEQFF. The full variable domain, with the rest looked up from reference TRBV18 and TRBJ2-1, is NAGVMQNPRHLVRRRGQEARLRCSPMKGHSHVYWYRQLPEEGLKFMVYLQKENIIDESGMPKERFSAEFPKEGPSILRIQQVVRGDSAAYFCASSPPVLAGGFTYNEQFFGPGTRLTVL.

J is TRBJ2-5 and V is TRBV5-1, with 12 positions matching TRBD1. CDR3 length: 16 amino acids. The J segment lost 4 bases and the V segment lost 5 bases, leaving 9 bases of the junction unmatched. Germline CDR1 SGHRS, CDR2 YFSETQ. Here the CDR3 reads CASSYPGTGGGETQYF. CDR3 nucleotides: TGCGCCAGCAGTTATCCCGGGACAGGGGGCGGAGAGACCCAGTACTTC.

The chain joins TRBV3-1 (or the pseudogene TRBV3-2) to TRBJ2-1; 9 bases are a match to TRBD2. The CDR3 is 16 amino acids. Germline CDR1 is LGHDT and CDR2 is YNNKEL (reference sequence). Losses at the gene ends were 4 bases for V and 0 bases for J; bases not matched to a gene: 4. This CDR3 reads CASSPHSGGSYNEQFF. DNA for the CDR3: TGTGCCAGCAGCCCACATAGCGGGGGCTCCTACAATGAGCAGTTCTTC.

In its sample, this clone was seen a few times. The chain joins TRBV3-1 (or the pseudogene TRBV3-2) to TRBJ1-2, with no clear D. CDR3 length: 12 amino acids. Germline CDR1 is LGHDT and CDR2 is YNNKEL (reference sequence). The V gene lost 4 bases and the J gene lost 6 bases, with 9 bases spanning the gap. In DNA form, the CDR3 reads TGTGCCAGCAGCCTCCGGGAGGATGGCTACACCTTC. Encoded protein: CASSLREDGYTF.

The chain uses TRBV18 and TRBJ2-1; a weak D match, TRBD1 (6 bases). The CDR3 sequence is 15 residues long. Between the trimmed V and J ends, which lost 3 bases and 9 bases, there was a span of 18 bases. Germline values: CDR1 KGHSH, CDR2 LQKENI. CDR3 DNA: TGTGCCAGCTCACCGGACAGTGGGGATTGGAGTGAGCAGTTCTTC. Protein product: CASSPDSGDWSEQFF.

The V and J genes are TRBV7-9 and TRBJ2-1, with TRBD2 matching 8 bases. The CDR3 runs to 15 residues. Germline V gives CDR1 SEHNR, CDR2 FQNEAQ (reference sequence). V was clipped by 2 bases and J by 2 bases; unmatched bases: 2. CDR3 nucleotides: TGTGCCAGCAGCTTATCACTAGCGGCCTACAATGAGCAGTTCTTC. Its translation: CASSLSLAAYNEQFF.

This rearrangement joins TRBV7-2 to TRBJ1-1; TRBD1 agrees at 7 bases. Germline trimming cut 6 bases from V and 0 bases from J; bases unmatched to any gene: 7. Germline lookup yields CDR1 SGHTA and CDR2 FQGNSA. The CDR3 is 15 amino acids. The CDR3: CASSTQGQMNTEAFF. The CDR3, as DNA: TGTGCCAGCAGTACACAGGGGCAAATGAACACTGAAGCTTTCTTT.

The chain links TRBV28 to TRBJ1-1; possibly TRBD1 for D (6 bases). Trimming stripped 6 bases from V and 4 bases from J, with 15 bases between. The CDR3 is 14 amino acids. The germline V gene encodes CDR1 MDHEN and CDR2 SYDVKM. The CDR3 spells CASRVTGPLTEAFF. The DNA of the CDR3 is TGTGCCAGCAGGGTCACAGGGCCGCTCACTGAAGCTTTCTTT.

This clone was seen just once. CDR3 loop: CASSLGSGYEQYF. The CDR3 bases are TGTGCCAGCAGCTTGGGTAGCGGCTACGAGCAGTACTTC. This chain links TRBV7-9 with TRBJ2-7, with a possible D match to TRBD2 (6 bases). Germline CDR1 and CDR2: SEHNR and FQNEAQ (reference sequence). V was clipped by 3 bases and J by 3 bases, with 9 bases between them. CDR3 length: 13 amino acids.

The chain employs TRBV9 and TRBJ1-2; perhaps TRBD1 as D (6 bases). The germline V gene has CDR1 SGDLS and CDR2 YYNGEE. The CDR3 is 15 residues long. V was trimmed by 6 bases and J by 4 bases, leaving 19 bases between them. The CDR3 nucleotides read TGTGCCAGCACTTCAGAGGGGGGGTTGGGCTATGGCTACACCTTC. Its translation is CASTSEGGLGYGYTF.

This clone came up once. The genes are TRBV5-1 and TRBJ1-3; 9 nucleotides line up with TRBD1. The V and J ends lost 3 bases and 0 bases, in that order; junction bases with no gene match: 13. This CDR3 has 19 amino acids. The germline gives CDR1 SGHRS, CDR2 YFSETQ. The CDR3 DNA reads as TGCGCCAGCAGCTCCCGGACAGGGGCACACGTTCCCTCTGGAAACACCATATATTTT. Encoded protein: CASSSRTGAHVPSGNTIYF.

The V call is TRBV6-4, the J call TRBJ1-1; D remains ambiguous. The CDR3 is made up of 13 amino acids. The ends were cut back, 4 bases at V and 0 bases at J, with 6 bases in the middle. CDR1 is MRHNA and CDR2 is SNTAGT in the germline V gene. In nucleotides, the CDR3 is TGTGCCAGCAGTGTACGGTTGAACACTGAAGCTTTCTTT. This gives the protein CASSVRLNTEAFF.

V usage is TRBV4-1 and J usage is TRBJ2-7; 9 bases are a match to TRBD2. The CDR3 contains 15 residues. V shed 0 bases and J 6 bases; nucleotides not matched to a gene: 6. Germline values: CDR1 MGHRA, CDR2 YSYEKL. CDR3 coding DNA: TGCGCCAGCAGCCAAGAGGCTAGCGGGACGGGCGAGCAGTACTTC. Translating gives CASSQEASGTGEQYF.

CDR3 sequence (DNA): TGCGCCAGCAGCTTATGGGGACTAGCGGGGGGGCCCGGCACCGGGGAGCTGTTTTTT. Amino acid sequence: CASSLWGLAGGPGTGELFF. The chain is built from TRBV5-1 and TRBJ2-2, with 16 bases that match TRBD2. The CDR3 sequence is 19 residues long. CDR1 is SGHRS, CDR2 YFSETQ, per germline. V shed 2 bases and J 4 bases; nucleotides not matched to a gene: 8. Full variable domain (remainder filled in from reference TRBV5-1 and TRBJ2-2): KAGVTQTPRYLIKTRGQQVTLSCSPISGHRSVSWYQQTPGQGLQFLFEYFSETQRNKGNFPGRFSGRQFSNSRSEMNVSTLELGDSALYLCASSLWGLAGGPGTGELFFGEGSRLTVL.

The CDR3, as DNA: TGTGCCAGCAGTTTCCGGGACAGGGTCAATCAGCCCCAGCATTTT. It is translated as CASSFRDRVNQPQHF. The chain has TRBV6-2 or TRBV6-3 and TRBJ1-5; 9 nucleotides match TRBD1. This CDR3 comprises 15 residues. The ends lost 4 bases at V and 3 bases at J; junction bases unmatched: 4. Germline assignment: CDR1 MNHEY and CDR2 SVGEGT.

V and J are TRBV6-2 or TRBV6-3 and TRBJ1-6; possible D gene TRBD1, 5 bases. Germline CDR1 MNHEY, CDR2 SVGEGT. Trimming left V 4 bases short and J 7 bases short, with 14 bases between. The CDR3 is 15 residues long. CDR3: CASSSSNRQNSPLHF. CDR3 nucleotide sequence: TGTGCCAGCAGTTCCTCTAACCGACAGAATTCACCCCTCCACTTT.

J is TRBJ1-5 and V is TRBV30; 7 bases agree with TRBD1. With 3 bases clipped from V and 6 bases from J, the junction kept 11 bases outside the gene matches. The CDR3 contains 15 residues. From germline, CDR1 is GTSNPN and CDR2 SVGIG (reference sequence). The CDR3, as DNA: TGTGCCTGGAGGGAAACGACAGGGAACGGTCAGCCCCAGCATTTT. Its translation: CAWRETTGNGQPQHF.